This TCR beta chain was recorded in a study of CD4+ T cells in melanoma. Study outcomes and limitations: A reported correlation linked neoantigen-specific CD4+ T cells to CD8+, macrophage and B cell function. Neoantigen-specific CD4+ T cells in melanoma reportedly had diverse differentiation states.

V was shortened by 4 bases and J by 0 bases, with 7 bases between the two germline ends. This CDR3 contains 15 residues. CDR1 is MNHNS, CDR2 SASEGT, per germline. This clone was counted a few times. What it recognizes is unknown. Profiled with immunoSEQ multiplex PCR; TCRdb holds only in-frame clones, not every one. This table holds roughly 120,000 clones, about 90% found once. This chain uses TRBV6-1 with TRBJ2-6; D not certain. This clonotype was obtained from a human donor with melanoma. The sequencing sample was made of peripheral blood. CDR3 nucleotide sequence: TGTGCCAGCAGTGCCCACGTCTCTGGGGCCAACGTCCTGACTTTC. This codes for CASSAHVSGANVLTF.